This TCR beta chain was recorded in a study of a mutant IDH1 vaccine in newly diagnosed glioma. About the study: Among treated patients, 62.5% were male and approximately 40% female, and mean age was approximately 40 years. Most had both radiotherapy and temozolomide beforehand; others had only one.

As for this clone: The antigen remains undetermined.

The table came from immunoSEQ multiplex PCR; TCRdb's copy has only in-frame clones and leaves some out. The repertoire consists of 30,000 to 40,000 clones, with about 73% occurring once and the leading ten covering approximately 9%. General study results and limits: Seemingly, pseudoprogression had no relation to changes in the top peripheral T cell clonotypes.

Germline V CDR1 and CDR2: SGHVS, FQNEAQ. The CDR3 covers 17 residues. V shed 5 bases and J shed 0 bases, with 17 bases lying between them. Time point indicated: baseline, week 1 (first vaccination visit). The treatment: pre-vaccination baseline after standard-of-care therapy. New WHO grade 3 or 4 astrocytomas that were IDH1-mutant and ATRX-lost had been found in donors. The sample was PBMCs, taken from a glioma patient treated with radiotherapy, temozolomide or both. This chain links TRBV7-8 with TRBJ1-5; possible D gene TRBD1, 5 bases. This clonotype was obtained from a man aged 35-49 years with glioma. Some clones in this sample may be carry-over from other donors' samples. CDR3 coding DNA: TGTGCCAGCAGCGCGGGACCGCTAGGAAATAGCAATCAGCCCCAGCATTTT. This encodes CASSAGPLGNSNQPQHF. The full variable domain, in which reference TRBV7-8 and TRBJ1-5 provide the parts outside the CDR3, is GAGVSQSPRYKVAKRGQDVALRCDPISGHVSLFWYQQALGQGPEFLTYFQNEAQLDKSGLPSDRFFAERPEGSVSTLKIQRTQQEDSAVYLCASSAGPLGNSNQPQHFGDGTRLSIL.